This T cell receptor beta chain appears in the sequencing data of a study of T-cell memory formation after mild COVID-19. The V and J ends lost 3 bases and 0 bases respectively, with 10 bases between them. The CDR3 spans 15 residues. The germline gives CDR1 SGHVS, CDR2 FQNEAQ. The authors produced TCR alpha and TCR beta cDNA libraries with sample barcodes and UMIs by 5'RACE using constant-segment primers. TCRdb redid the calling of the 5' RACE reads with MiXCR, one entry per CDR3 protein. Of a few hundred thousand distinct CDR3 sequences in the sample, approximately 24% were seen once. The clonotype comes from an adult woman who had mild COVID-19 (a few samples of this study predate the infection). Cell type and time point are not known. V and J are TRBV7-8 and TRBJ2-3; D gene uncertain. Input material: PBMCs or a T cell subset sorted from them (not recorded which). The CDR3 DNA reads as TGTGCCAGCAGCTTGGGCCAGGATAGCACAGATACGCAGTATTTT. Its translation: CASSLGQDSTDTQYF.